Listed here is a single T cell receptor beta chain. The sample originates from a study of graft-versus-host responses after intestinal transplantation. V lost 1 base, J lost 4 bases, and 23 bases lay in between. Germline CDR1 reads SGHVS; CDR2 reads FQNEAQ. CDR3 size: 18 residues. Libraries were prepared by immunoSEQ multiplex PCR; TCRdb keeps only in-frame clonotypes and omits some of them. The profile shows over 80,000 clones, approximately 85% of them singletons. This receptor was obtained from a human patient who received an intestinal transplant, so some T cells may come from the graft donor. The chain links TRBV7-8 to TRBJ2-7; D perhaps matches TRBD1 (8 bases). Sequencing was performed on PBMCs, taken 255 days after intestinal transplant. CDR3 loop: CASSLVTWGGTGGYEQYF. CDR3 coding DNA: TGTGCCAGCAGCTTAGTAACCTGGGGGGGGACAGGTGGGTACGAGCAGTACTTC.